One sample yielded the 5 T cell receptor beta chains listed below, sequenced in a study of blood T cells in healthy people across ages. It was with a sample-barcoded 5' primer and a J-beta primer mix that a second PCR of roughly 7 to 12 cycles was run. From the 5' RACE reads, TCRdb called clonotypes with MiXCR, one entry per CDR3 protein. This table holds 600,000 to 800,000 distinct CDR3 sequences, 20% to 25% found once. Sequenced: blood. The receptor source for this set is a man between 65 and 85 years old in good health.

Turning to this clonotype: A read error is possible here, since a much larger clone lies one base away. The chain couples TRBV7-6 to TRBJ2-7; a possible D gene is TRBD2 (6 bases). Germline V gene data show CDR1 as SGHVS and CDR2 as FNYEAQ. The CDR3 totals 12 residues. CDR3 nucleotides: TGTACCAGCTTCGGCGGGAACTACGAGCAGTACTTC. Its translation is CTSFGGNYEQYF.

This clonotype was seen only a few times. The chain uses TRBV10-3 and TRBJ2-1; weak D call: TRBD1 (5 bases). V gave up 11 bases and J gave up 8 bases, with 16 bases separating them. Germline CDR1 and CDR2: ENHRY and SYGVKD. The CDR3 is 12 residues long. CDR3 region: CASEGDFYEQFF. For the CDR3, the DNA is TGTGCCTCCGAAGGGGATTTCTATGAGCAGTTCTTC.

The chain links TRBV5-6 to TRBJ2-5; tentatively, D is TRBD1 or TRBD2 (5 bases each). The CDR3 is made up of 15 amino acids. V lost 1 base and J 0 bases, leaving 10 bases between the germline ends. CDR1 and CDR2 (germline): SGHDT, YYEEEE. Here the CDR3 reads CASSLRGRHQETQYF. The DNA of the CDR3 is TGTGCCAGCAGCTTGCGGGGACGGCACCAAGAGACCCAGTACTTC.

This clonotype was recorded a few times. This sequence joins TRBV10-3 and TRBJ2-7, with 11 bases fitting TRBD1. Germline-derived CDR1 and CDR2 are ENHRY and SYGVKD. The CDR3 consists of 15 residues. After removal of 2 bases from V and 6 bases from J, the junction contained 6 bases not matched to a gene. CDR3: CAISESGQGAREQYF. CDR3 bases: TGTGCCATCAGTGAGAGCGGACAGGGGGCACGCGAGCAGTACTTC.

As to this clonotype: A junction boundary mismatches the germline segment, possibly from a read error. The CDR3 coding sequence is TGTGCCAGCAGTTTCCCGGGGGCGGCCTACGAGCAATACTTC. Protein product: CASSFPGAAYEQYF. The genes are TRBV28 and TRBJ2-7; either TRBD1 or TRBD2 may supply D (6 bases each). CDR3 length equals 14 residues. Germline V gives CDR1 MDHEN, CDR2 SYDVKM.